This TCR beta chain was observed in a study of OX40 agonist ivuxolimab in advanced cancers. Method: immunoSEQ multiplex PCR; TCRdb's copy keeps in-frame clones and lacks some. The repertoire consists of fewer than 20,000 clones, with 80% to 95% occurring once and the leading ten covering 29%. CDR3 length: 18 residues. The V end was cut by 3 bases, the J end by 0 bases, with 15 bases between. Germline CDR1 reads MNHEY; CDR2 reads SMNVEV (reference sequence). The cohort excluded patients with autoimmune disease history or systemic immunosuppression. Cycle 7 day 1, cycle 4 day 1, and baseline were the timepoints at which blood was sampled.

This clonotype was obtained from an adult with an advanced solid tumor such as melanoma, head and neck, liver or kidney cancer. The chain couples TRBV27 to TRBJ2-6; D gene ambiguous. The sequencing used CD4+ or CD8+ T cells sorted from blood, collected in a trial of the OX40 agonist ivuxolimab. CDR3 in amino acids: CASSFRAAIYSGANVLTF. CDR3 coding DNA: TGTGCCAGCAGTTTTAGGGCGGCAATTTACTCTGGGGCCAACGTCCTGACTTTC.